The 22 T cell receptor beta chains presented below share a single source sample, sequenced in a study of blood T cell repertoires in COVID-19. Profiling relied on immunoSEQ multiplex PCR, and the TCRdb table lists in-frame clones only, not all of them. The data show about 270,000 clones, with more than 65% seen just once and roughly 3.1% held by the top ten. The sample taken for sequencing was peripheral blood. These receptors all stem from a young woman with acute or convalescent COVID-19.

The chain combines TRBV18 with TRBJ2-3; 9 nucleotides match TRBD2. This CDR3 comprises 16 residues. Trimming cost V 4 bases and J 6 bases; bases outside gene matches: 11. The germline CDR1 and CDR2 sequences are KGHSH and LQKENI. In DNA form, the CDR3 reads TGTGCCAGCTCACGGATGGTAGCGGGAGAAGGGGATACGCAGTATTTT. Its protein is CASSRMVAGEGDTQYF. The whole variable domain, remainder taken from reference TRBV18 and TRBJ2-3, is NAGVMQNPRHLVRRRGQEARLRCSPMKGHSHVYWYRQLPEEGLKFMVYLQKENIIDESGMPKERFSAEFPKEGPSILRIQQVVRGDSAAYFCASSRMVAGEGDTQYFGPGTRLTVL.

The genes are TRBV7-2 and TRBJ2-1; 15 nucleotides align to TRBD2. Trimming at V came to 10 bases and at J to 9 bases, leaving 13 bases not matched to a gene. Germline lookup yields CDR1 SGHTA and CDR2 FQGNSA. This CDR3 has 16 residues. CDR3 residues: CAIAMSGTSGRSEQFF. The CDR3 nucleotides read TGTGCCATCGCAATGTCCGGGACTAGCGGGAGGAGTGAGCAGTTCTTC.

The DNA for the CDR3 is TGTGCCAGCAGCACGTCAGAGGCAGATACGCAGTATTTT. This sequence encodes CASSTSEADTQYF. J is TRBJ2-3 and V is TRBV7-9; D gene uncertain. Germline values: CDR1 SEHNR, CDR2 FQNEAQ (reference sequence). The CDR3 spans 13 residues. Trimming stripped 5 bases from V and 4 bases from J, with 10 bases between.

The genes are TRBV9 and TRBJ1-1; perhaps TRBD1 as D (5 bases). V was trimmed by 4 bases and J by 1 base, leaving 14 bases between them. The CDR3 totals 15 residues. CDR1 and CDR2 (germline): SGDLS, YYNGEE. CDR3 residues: CASSRTAQGNTEAFF. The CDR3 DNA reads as TGTGCCAGCAGCAGGACCGCCCAGGGGAACACTGAAGCTTTCTTT.

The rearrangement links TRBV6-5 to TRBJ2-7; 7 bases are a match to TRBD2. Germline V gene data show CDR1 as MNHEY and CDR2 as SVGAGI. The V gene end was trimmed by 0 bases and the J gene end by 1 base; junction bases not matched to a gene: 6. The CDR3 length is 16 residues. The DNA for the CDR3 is TGTGCCAGCAGTTACTCCGCGGGGGTAGTGTCCTACGAGCAGTACTTC. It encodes CASSYSAGVVSYEQYF.

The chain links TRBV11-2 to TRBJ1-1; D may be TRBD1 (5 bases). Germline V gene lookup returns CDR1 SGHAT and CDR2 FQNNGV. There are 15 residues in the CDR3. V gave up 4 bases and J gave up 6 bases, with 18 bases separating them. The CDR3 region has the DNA TGTGCCAGCAGCTCAGCGCCGGGGCGGAGGGCTGAAGCTTTCTTT. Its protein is CASSSAPGRRAEAFF.

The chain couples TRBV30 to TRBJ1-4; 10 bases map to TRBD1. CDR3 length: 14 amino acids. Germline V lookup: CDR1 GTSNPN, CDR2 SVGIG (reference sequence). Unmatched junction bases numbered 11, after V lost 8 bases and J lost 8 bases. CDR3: CATTGGSMGEKLFF. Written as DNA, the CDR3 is TGTGCCACGACAGGGGGCTCGATGGGAGAAAAACTGTTTTTT.

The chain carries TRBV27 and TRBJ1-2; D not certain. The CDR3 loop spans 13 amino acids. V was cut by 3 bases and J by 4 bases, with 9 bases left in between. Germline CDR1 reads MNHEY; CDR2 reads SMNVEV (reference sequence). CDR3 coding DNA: TGTGCCAGCAGTTTCGGCGGATCCTATGGCTACACCTTC. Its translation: CASSFGGSYGYTF.

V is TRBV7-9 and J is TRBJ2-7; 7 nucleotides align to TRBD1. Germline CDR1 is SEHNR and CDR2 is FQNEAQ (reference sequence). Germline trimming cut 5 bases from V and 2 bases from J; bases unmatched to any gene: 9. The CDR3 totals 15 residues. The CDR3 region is CASSGTGDATYEQYF. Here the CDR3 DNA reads TGTGCCAGCAGCGGAACAGGGGACGCCACCTACGAGCAGTACTTC.

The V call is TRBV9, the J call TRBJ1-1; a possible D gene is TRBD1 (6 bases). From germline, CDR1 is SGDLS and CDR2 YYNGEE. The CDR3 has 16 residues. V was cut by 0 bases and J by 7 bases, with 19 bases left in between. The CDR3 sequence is CASSVEGKQGSGEAFF. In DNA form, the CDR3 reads TGTGCCAGCAGCGTAGAGGGTAAACAGGGATCTGGTGAAGCTTTCTTT. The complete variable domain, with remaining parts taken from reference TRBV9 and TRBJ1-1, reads DSGVTQTPKHLITATGQRVTLRCSPRSGDLSVYWYQQSLDQGLQFLIQYYNGEERAKGNILERFSAQQFPDLHSELNLSSLELGDSALYFCASSVEGKQGSGEAFFGQGTRLTVV.

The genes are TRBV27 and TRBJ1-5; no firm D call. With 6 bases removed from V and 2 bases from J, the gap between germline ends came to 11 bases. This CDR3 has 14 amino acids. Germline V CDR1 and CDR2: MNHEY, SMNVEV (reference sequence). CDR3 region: CASSLTFGNQPQHF. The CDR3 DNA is TGTGCCAGCAGCCTAACGTTCGGCAATCAGCCCCAGCATTTT.

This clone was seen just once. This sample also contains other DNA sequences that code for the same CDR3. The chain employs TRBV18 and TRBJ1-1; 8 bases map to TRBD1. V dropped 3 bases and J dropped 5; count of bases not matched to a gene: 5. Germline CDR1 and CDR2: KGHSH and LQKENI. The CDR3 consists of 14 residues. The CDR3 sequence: CASSPLDRGTEAFF. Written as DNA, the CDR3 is TGTGCCAGCTCACCCCTAGACAGGGGAACTGAAGCTTTCTTT.

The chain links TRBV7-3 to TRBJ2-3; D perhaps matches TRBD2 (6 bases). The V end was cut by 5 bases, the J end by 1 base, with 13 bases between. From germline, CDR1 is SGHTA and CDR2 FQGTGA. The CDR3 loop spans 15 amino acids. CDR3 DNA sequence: TGTGCCAGCAGCCGGGGAGGCTCTGGCACAGATACGCAGTATTTT. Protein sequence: CASSRGGSGTDTQYF.

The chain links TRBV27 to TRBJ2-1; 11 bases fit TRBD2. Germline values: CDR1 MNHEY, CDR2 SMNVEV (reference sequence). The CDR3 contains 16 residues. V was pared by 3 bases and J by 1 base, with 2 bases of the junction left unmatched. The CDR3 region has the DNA TGTGCCAGCAGTTTCGGGACTAGCGGTTCCTACAATGAGCAGTTCTTC. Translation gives CASSFGTSGSYNEQFF.

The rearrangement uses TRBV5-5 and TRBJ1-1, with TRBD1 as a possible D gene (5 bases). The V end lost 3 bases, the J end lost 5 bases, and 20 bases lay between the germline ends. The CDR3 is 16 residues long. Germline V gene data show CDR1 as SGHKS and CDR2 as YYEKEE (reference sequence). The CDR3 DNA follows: TGTGCCAGCAGCTCGGCGGGACCCCTTATCGGTACTGAAGCTTTCTTT. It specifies CASSSAGPLIGTEAFF.

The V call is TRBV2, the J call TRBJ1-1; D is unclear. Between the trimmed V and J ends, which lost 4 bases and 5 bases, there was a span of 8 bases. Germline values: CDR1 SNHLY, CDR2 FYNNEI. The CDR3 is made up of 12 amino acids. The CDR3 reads CASSGTRTEAFF. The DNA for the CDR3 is TGTGCCAGCAGTGGAACCAGGACTGAAGCTTTCTTT.

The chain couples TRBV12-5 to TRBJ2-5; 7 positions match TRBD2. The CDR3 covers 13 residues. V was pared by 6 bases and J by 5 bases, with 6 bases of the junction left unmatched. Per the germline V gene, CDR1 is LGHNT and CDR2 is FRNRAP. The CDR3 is CASGRTRFETQYF. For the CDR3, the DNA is TGTGCTAGTGGAAGGACTAGATTTGAGACCCAGTACTTC.

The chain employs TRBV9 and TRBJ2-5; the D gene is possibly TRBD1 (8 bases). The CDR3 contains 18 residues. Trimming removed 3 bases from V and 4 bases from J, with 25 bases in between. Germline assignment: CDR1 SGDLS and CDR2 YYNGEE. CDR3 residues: CASSATDREGWLGETQYF. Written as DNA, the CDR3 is TGTGCCAGCAGCGCAACGGACAGGGAGGGGTGGCTGGGAGAGACCCAGTACTTC.

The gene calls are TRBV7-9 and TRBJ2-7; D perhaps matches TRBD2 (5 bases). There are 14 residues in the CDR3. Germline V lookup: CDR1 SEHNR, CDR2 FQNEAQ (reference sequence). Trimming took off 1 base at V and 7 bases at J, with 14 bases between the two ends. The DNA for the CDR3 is TGTGCCAGCAGCTTAGAGCCGGAGCGCGGGGAGCAGTACTTC. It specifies CASSLEPERGEQYF.

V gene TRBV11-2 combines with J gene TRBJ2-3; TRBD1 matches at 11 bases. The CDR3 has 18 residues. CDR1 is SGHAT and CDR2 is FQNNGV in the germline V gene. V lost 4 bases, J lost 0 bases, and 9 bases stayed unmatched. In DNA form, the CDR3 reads TGTGCCAGCAGCTCAAACTCCGGGACAGGGGGGAGCACAGATACGCAGTATTTT. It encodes CASSSNSGTGGSTDTQYF.

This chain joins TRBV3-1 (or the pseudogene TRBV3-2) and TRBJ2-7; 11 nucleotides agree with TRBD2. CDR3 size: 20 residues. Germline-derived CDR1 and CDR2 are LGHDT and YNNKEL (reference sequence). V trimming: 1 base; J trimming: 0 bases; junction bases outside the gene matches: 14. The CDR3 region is CASSQGPEVSSGRASYEQYF. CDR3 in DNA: TGTGCCAGCAGCCAAGGCCCGGAGGTCAGTAGCGGGAGGGCCTCCTACGAGCAGTACTTC.

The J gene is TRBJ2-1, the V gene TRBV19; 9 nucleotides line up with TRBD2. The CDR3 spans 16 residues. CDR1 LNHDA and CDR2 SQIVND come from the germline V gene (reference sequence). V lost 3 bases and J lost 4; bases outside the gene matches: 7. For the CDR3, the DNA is TGTGCCAGTAGTATTTCGGGCGGGAGGGTATACAATGAGCAGTTCTTC. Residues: CASSISGGRVYNEQFF.